This TCR beta chain was found in a study of post-analysis software for immune sequencing data. Prepared libraries of TCR beta cDNA carried unique molecular identifiers. Using its own MiXCR run on the PCR reads, TCRdb lists one record per CDR3 protein. Here the sample spans 380,000 or so distinct CDR3 sequences, about a third being singletons. This clonotype was picked up a small number of times. Antigen specificity is unknown. Points from the study as a whole: For normalized Chao1 diversity, multiple sclerosis patients scored significantly lower than controls did. In patients, about five TRBV segments were more frequent than in controls, with TRBV5-6, TRBV5-1 and TRBV20-1 among them.

CDR1 and CDR2 (germline): SQVTM, ANQGSEA. V lost 2 bases and J lost 2; bases outside the gene matches: 4. The length of the CDR3 is 15 residues. This clonotype was sampled from a girl aged 5 to 17 with multiple sclerosis. The rearrangement joins TRBV29-1 to TRBJ2-1, with 9 nucleotides matching TRBD1. What was sequenced was blood. The CDR3 sequence: CSVESDRGTYNEQFF. DNA for the CDR3: TGCAGCGTTGAATCGGACAGGGGCACCTACAATGAGCAGTTCTTC.